Presented here are 12 T cell receptor beta chains from one specimen sequenced in a study of blood T cell repertoires in COVID-19. TCRdb keeps only in-frame clones here, not all; method: immunoSEQ multiplex PCR. The sample has more than 85,000 clones, roughly 90% seen once. The sequenced sample consisted of peripheral blood. The receptors here all came from a man in his sixties with acute or convalescent COVID-19.

Of note for this clone: This sample also contains other DNA sequences that code for the same CDR3. The chain couples TRBV11-2 to TRBJ2-5; no clear D gene. CDR1 is SGHAT and CDR2 is FQNNGV in the germline V gene. The V and J ends lost 3 bases and 4 bases respectively, with 9 bases between them. This CDR3 comprises 13 residues. The CDR3 spells CASSLSPLETQYF. The CDR3 bases are TGTGCCAGCAGCTTGTCTCCGTTAGAGACCCAGTACTTC. Drawing the rest from reference TRBV11-2 and TRBJ2-5, the complete variable domain is EAGVAQSPRYKIIEKRQSVAFWCNPISGHATLYWYQQILGQGPKLLIQFQNNGVVDDSQLPKDRFSAERLKGVDSTLKIQPAKLEDSAVYLCASSLSPLETQYFGPGTRLLVL.

J is TRBJ2-2 and V is TRBV15; D perhaps matches TRBD1 (5 bases). The CDR3 loop spans 14 amino acids. V was clipped by 1 base and J by 4 bases, with 7 bases between them. Germline values: CDR1 LNHNV, CDR2 YYDKDF (reference sequence). In nucleotides, the CDR3 is TGTGCCACCAGCAGAGGACAGATCACCGGGGAGCTGTTTTTT. Protein product: CATSRGQITGELFF.

This chain connects TRBV19 to TRBJ1-1; D remains ambiguous. Looked up from germline, CDR1 is LNHDA and CDR2 is SQIVND (reference sequence). V shed 3 bases and J shed 0 bases, with 11 bases lying between them. The CDR3 spans 15 residues. The CDR3 reads CASSMGQTLNTEAFF. The CDR3 nucleotides read TGTGCCAGTAGTATGGGTCAGACTTTGAACACTGAAGCTTTCTTT.

The sample holds one count of this clone. The J gene is TRBJ1-5, the V gene TRBV18, with no clear D. Germline V gives CDR1 KGHSH, CDR2 LQKENI. The CDR3 contains 13 residues. Trimming took 6 bases from V and 1 from J, leaving 7 bases between them. The CDR3 protein is CASSLESNQPQHF. As DNA, the CDR3 is TGTGCCAGCTCCCTCGAGAGCAATCAGCCCCAGCATTTT.

The chain couples TRBV3-1 (or the pseudogene TRBV3-2) to TRBJ2-5; D may be TRBD1 (6 bases). The CDR3 is 16 residues long. The V gene's germline CDR1 is LGHDT and CDR2 YNNKEL (reference sequence). Trimming shortened V by 4 bases and J by 0 bases, and 15 bases separated the two germline ends. The CDR3 DNA reads TGTGCCAGCAGCCTCCGACAGGACCAGTACCAAGAGACCCAGTACTTC. Its translation is CASSLRQDQYQETQYF.

The chain uses TRBV30 and TRBJ2-1; TRBD2 aligns across 7 bases. In germline, CDR1 is GTSNPN, CDR2 SVGIG (reference sequence). The J segment lost 10 bases and the V segment lost 3 bases, leaving 9 bases of the junction unmatched. This CDR3 comprises 13 residues. DNA of the CDR3: TGTGCCTGGAGAAAAACGACACTAGCGGAGCAGTTCTTC. Protein: CAWRKTTLAEQFF.

V and J are TRBV6-6 and TRBJ1-1; maybe TRBD1 (5 bases). The V gene lost 2 bases and the J gene lost 1 base, with 14 bases spanning the gap. CDR3 length equals 16 residues. The germline V gene has CDR1 MNHNY and CDR2 SVGAGI (reference sequence). The CDR3 DNA is TGTGCCAGCAGTTACATAAAGGGCAGGGCGAACACTGAAGCTTTCTTT. As protein: CASSYIKGRANTEAFF.

The chain couples TRBV3-1 (or the pseudogene TRBV3-2) to TRBJ2-2; TRBD1 is a possible D gene (5 bases). V lost 1 base to trimming and J lost 2 bases, with 8 bases between them. Germline loops: CDR1 LGHDT, CDR2 YNNKEL (reference sequence). This CDR3 spans 15 amino acids. This CDR3 is CASSQAWTNTGELFF. CDR3 DNA: TGTGCCAGCAGCCAAGCCTGGACAAACACCGGGGAGCTGTTTTTT.

The rearrangement uses TRBV5-4 and TRBJ2-1; 10 bases match TRBD1. The trim removed 3 bases at V and 10 bases at J, leaving 7 bases unmatched. CDR3 size: 14 residues. Germline CDR1 and CDR2: SGHNT and YYREEE (reference sequence). The CDR3 DNA reads as TGTGCCAGCAGCTCCGGACAGGGGGTTTGGGAGCAGTTCTTC. Amino acid sequence: CASSSGQGVWEQFF. Together with reference TRBV5-4 and TRBJ2-1, the CDR3 gives the full variable domain: ETGVTQSPTHLIKTRGQQVTLRCSSQSGHNTVSWYQQALGQGPQFIFQYYREEENGRGNFPPRFSGLQFPNYSSELNVNALELDDSALYLCASSSGQGVWEQFFGPGTRLTVL.

The chain carries TRBV25-1 and TRBJ1-2; perhaps TRBD1 as D (5 bases). Germline CDR1 reads MGHDK; CDR2 reads SYGVNS. V lost 6 bases, J lost 0 bases, and 8 bases lay in between. The CDR3 consists of 13 residues. Here the CDR3 reads CASRTDSNYGYTF. CDR3 nucleotides: TGTGCCAGCAGGACAGATTCTAACTATGGCTACACCTTC.

Here the CDR3 reads CASSAGNYGYTF. The CDR3 nucleotides read TGTGCCAGCAGCGCAGGGAACTATGGCTACACCTTC. The V and J genes are TRBV6-5 and TRBJ1-2; TRBD1 might be the D (5 bases). Trimming removed 6 bases from V and 2 bases from J, with 7 bases in between. This CDR3 contains 12 residues. From germline, CDR1 is MNHEY and CDR2 SVGAGI.

This clone was recorded once. This chain uses TRBV11-2 with TRBJ1-1; 8 nucleotides match TRBD1. The V and J ends lost 2 bases and 4 bases, in that order; junction bases with no gene match: 3. The CDR3 consists of 14 residues. Germline V lookup: CDR1 SGHAT, CDR2 FQNNGV. The CDR3 DNA follows: TGTGCCAGCAGCTTAAACAGGGGGTTCACTGAAGCTTTCTTT. This gives the protein CASSLNRGFTEAFF.